This T cell receptor (beta chain) stems from a study of cytomegalovirus exposure and HLA in healthy donors. V was pared by 2 bases and J by 4 bases, with 3 bases of the junction left unmatched. The length of the CDR3 is 14 residues. Germline values: CDR1 SGHTA, CDR2 FQGTGA. Note on this clone: The target antigen is unknown.

The PCR made use of 60 Vbeta and 13 Jbeta primers. Sequencing was performed with immunoSEQ multiplex PCR; in TCRdb, only in-frame clones are kept and a portion is missing. The sample consists of some 120,000 clones, around 70% of them appearing once. Study-level findings and limits: The investigators catalogued some 150 TCR beta chains as cytomegalovirus-associated.

The V call is TRBV7-3, the J call TRBJ1-1, with 8 bases that match TRBD1. The sequenced material came from PBMCs. This sequence was found in a young man in good health and CMV-seronegative. The CDR3 DNA follows: TGTGCCAGCAGCTTACAGGGGGCAGGCACTGAAGCTTTCTTT. Its translation is CASSLQGAGTEAFF.